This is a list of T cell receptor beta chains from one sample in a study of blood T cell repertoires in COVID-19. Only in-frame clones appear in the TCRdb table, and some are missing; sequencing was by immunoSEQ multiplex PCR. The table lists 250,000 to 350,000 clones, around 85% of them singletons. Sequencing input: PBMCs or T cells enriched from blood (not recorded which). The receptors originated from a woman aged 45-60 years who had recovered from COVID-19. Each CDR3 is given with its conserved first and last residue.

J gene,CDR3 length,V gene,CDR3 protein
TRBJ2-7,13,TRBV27,CASSSLTDGEQYF
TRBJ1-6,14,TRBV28,CASSFSGGRSPLHF
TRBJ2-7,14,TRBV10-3,CAISDVAGRYEQYF
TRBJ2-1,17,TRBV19,CASSRLAGAFSYNEQFF
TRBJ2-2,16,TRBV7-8,CASSAASGSYTGELFF
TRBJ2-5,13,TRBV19,CASSKGVLETQYF
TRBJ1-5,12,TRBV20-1,CSASGGSQPQHF
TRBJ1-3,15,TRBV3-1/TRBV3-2,CASSLTGGSGNTIYF
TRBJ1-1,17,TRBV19,CASNPADRRALNTEAFF
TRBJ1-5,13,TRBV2,CASSGQGSQPQHF
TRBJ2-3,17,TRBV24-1,CATSGRTSGGGTDTQYF
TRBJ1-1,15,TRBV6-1,CASSDRVVTNTEAFF
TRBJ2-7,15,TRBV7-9,CASSSALRDNYEQYF
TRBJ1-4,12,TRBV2,CASKQGEEKLFF
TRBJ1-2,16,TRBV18,CASSPLGTGGRYGYTF